This T cell receptor beta chain originates from a study of cytomegalovirus exposure and HLA in healthy donors (dated by TCRdb to 2017 to 2019). For context, the study as a whole: In an earlier analysis of 450 to 750 of the donors, 250 to 350 Gb of sequence data and 100 million or so unique TCR beta sequences from about 179 million T cells were reported. The study was designed to test whether signatures of past pathogen exposure could be identified by cataloging public T cell receptors. A later genetic analysis used genome-wide SNP genotypes for about 60% of the roughly 670 donors, treating that subset as a discovery cohort. The T cell repertoires of about 700 subjects were profiled by immunosequencing and related to cytomegalovirus serostatus. On average, about 240,000 unique TCR beta nucleotide sequences were sequenced per donor among 398 genotyped donors of the cohort, with about 17% of those sequences being non-productive. The later analysis used no new phenotypic data to find candidate immune exposures, relying instead on TCR beta sequences and their occurrence across donors. Because of strong linkage in the cohort, five DR-DQ haplotypes were treated as single units for association and clustering. To predict cytomegalovirus infection status, the study brought together high-throughput TCR immunosequencing, statistical association of individual TCRs with disease status, and machine learning. An early release that covered some 630 HLA-typed donors contained approximately 290 gigabases of sequencing data and 85 million to 100 million unique TCR sequences. All discovery cohort repertoires had been generated using a single sequencing platform. A separate validation cohort of approximately 130 different subjects was used in addition to the roughly 700-subject first cohort. HLA typing covered class I and class II loci at four-digit resolution. The genetic ancestry cluster associated with self-reported Caucasian donors included about four fifths of the approximately 430 genotyped donors. In a later analysis, previously published TCR beta repertoires from 666 donors were re-analyzed and high-resolution HLA genotyping was added so that TCR occurrence patterns could be studied. Donor age, sex, ethnicity and CMV serostatus were compiled alongside the repertoire data. Typing coverage differed by locus: A, B, C, DRB1 and DQB1 were typed in about 629-630 donors, DQA1 in about 510, DPA1 in 606, and DPB1 in 472. In an earlier analysis of 500 to 650 of the donors, high-throughput TCR beta sequencing was used to judge whether each TCR beta V gene segment behaved as functional or pseudogenic. What the study reported, not specific to this receptor: Broadly in line with IMGT annotations, most TCR beta V segments showed up in productive rearrangements about 87% or about 30% of the time in an earlier analysis of roughly 590 of the donors. V-gene and J-gene trimming of TCR beta chains was associated with a missense DCLRE1C variant in a later genetic analysis, and the association was replicated in an independent cohort. Specific HLA alleles were associated with 15,000 to 20,000 TCR beta sequences at a false discovery rate of 0.05 in a later analysis. Across donors, most TCR sequences were observed very rarely, whereas some public TCRs were present in many individuals. Presence/absence analyses assumed roughly uniform sequencing depth across donors, an assumption that may not hold. Linkage disequilibrium might explain the correlated functional status among segregating V segments, but an unknown experimental factor could not be ruled out. In a later analysis, HLA-associated TCR beta chains showed more clonal expansion and lower generation probabilities than non-associated chains that were equally common. A later analysis found that TCR association rates varied across HLA loci, with DRB1 alleles showing the most associated TCRs and HLA-C alleles the fewest. A later genetic analysis reported fewer N-insertions in productive TCRs among donors in an Asian-associated ancestry cluster than the 666-donor mean. CMV serostatus was the only immune exposure information available for the cohort. The 87-base-pair reads could not distinguish some IMGT-functional V segments, including TRBV6-2 and TRBV6-3, so those segments were excluded. In the study, 164 TCR beta chains were listed as associated with cytomegalovirus. Cytomegalovirus status was reported to be diagnosed by the classifier with high specificity and sensitivity in both the original and validation cohorts. Around 16 rarely observed V segments, including chromosome 9 orphons, were excluded from the earlier analysis of some 590 of the donors because counts were too low. A further reported finding was that TCR beta sequences accurately predicted the HLA-A and HLA-B alleles for most subjects in the first cohort. The authors suggested that the approach could potentially be extended to other disease states and immunological phenotypes. A cluster of highly shared sequence variants was judged likely to represent a technical artifact of the sequencing pipeline. Because HLA typing was unavailable for some donors at each locus, only the typed subset was used in association tests. Three of the identified cytomegalovirus-associated TCR beta chains were confirmed in vitro to be specific for cytomegalovirus antigens. In a later analysis, several top co-occurrence clusters were reported to appear linked to parvovirus B19, influenza, CMV and Epstein-Barr virus. In this cohort, only TCR beta chains were sequenced, and detectable features were limited by the absence of alpha or paired-chain data. Assigning TCR associations to individual alleles was difficult when HLA alleles, especially DR and DQ, strongly co-occurred. Most CMV-associated TCR beta chains appeared to be HLA-restricted in a later analysis, and the HLA associations seemed to be driven largely by CMV exposure.

As encoded in the germline V gene, CDR1 is SGHVS while CDR2 is FNYEAQ. V is trimmed back by 3 bases and J by 1 base, and the junction contains 11 bases that no gene match accounts for. Spanning cysteine to phenylalanine, the CDR3 consists of 17 amino acids. Of the read, only the CDR3 DNA is kept; its 51 bases are in frame from base 1. The cohort consisted of 600 to 750 healthy bone marrow donors. At the time of sampling, every cohort member was nominally healthy, though immune exposures that went unrecorded were likely present. The donor was CMV seronegative and belonged to the group of 320 or so seronegative cohort members. Each donor provided a peripheral blood sample, and peripheral blood mononuclear cells were used for TCR beta sequencing. Genomic DNA was extracted from the blood cell samples with the Qiagen DNeasy Blood Extraction Kit. A remark on this clone: Its antigen target is currently unknown. One base away there is no much larger clone; base qualities are not given.

The method was the immunoSEQ multiplex PCR assay. The multiplex PCR relied on a mix of 60 forward primers for TCR Vbeta segments and 13 reverse primers for TCR Jbeta segments. A multiplex PCR assay on genomic DNA amplified the CDR3 region of rearranged TCR beta genes. The Illumina HiSeq System was used to sequence the amplified TCR beta libraries as 87-base-pair reads. The authors processed their data as follows. A later analysis tallied roughly 76 million unique TCR beta chains across the 650 to 750 repertoires, and approximately 12 million of those chains were shared by two or more donors. To remove PCR and sequencing errors, raw reads were error-corrected and collapsed into unique sequences using a nearest-neighbor algorithm that merged closely related sequences. V, D and J gene segments were assigned by aligning CDR3 sequences to IMGT reference sequences. For a sequence to be retained, a match of at least six nucleotides was required to both a V gene segment and a J gene segment. Rearrangements were called productive when the CDR3 lacked stop codons and stayed in frame with V and J; all others were non-productive. Following IMGT convention, CDR3 was defined as the stretch from the second conserved V-encoded cysteine up to the conserved J-encoded phenylalanine. The earlier analysis of 500 to 650 of the donors excluded any sequence lacking an unambiguous match to a single V gene segment. In an earlier analysis of several hundred of the donors, V segments were called functional above 56.7% productive rearrangements and were called segregating when the between-donor standard deviation exceeded 5%. A statistical classification framework was built for diagnosing cytomegalovirus status from the catalog of TCR beta chain sequences. In a later analysis, TCR nucleotide sequences were compared against IMGT/GENE-DB human TR gene sequences so that V and J genes could be assigned. The TCRdist pipeline was used in a later analysis to assign CDR3 sequences and most-parsimonious VDJ recombination scenarios. In a later analysis, each TCR beta chain was defined by its CDR3 amino acid sequence together with its V-gene family, and reads without a unique V-gene family were excluded. A later analysis removed 550 to 650 highly shared, low-generation-probability nucleotide sequences to deal with suspected cross-contamination and a sequencing artifact. For each public chain, a later analysis derived a clonal expansion index from normalized ranks of inferred template counts within each repertoire. In a later analysis, generation probabilities were computed with a VDJ recombination model fitted to out-of-frame rearrangements, and the resulting probabilities were checked against IGoR. In a later analysis, TCR-TCR, TCR-HLA and TCR-CMV co-occurrence was scored with hypergeometric tests, and a repertoire-size bias correction was applied to TCR pairs. To estimate false discovery rates, a later analysis permuted the HLA or CMV assignments 20 times. In a later analysis, co-occurring TCRs were grouped with DBSCAN, and TCRdist sequence similarity was added when clustering was performed within HLA-allele-positive subsets. Repertoires with fewer than 30,000 or more than 120,000 public chains, plus five repertoires with anomalous nucleotide sharing, were excluded from co-occurrence clustering. TCRdb took this table from immuneACCESS and kept in-frame rearrangements with V and J called. Such tables lack part of the clones; where checked against another copy, unresolved V genes explain under half of the gap, and the rest is unexplained. V, J and clone size were drawn from that table, and D and trimming were deduced from the DNA. This sample gives about 50,000 clones in total; 60% to 75% of them show up just once. The ten largest account for 7% to 10% of the sample.

The sequencing input was PBMCs. The clonotype originates from a woman aged 45-59 years in good health and CMV-seronegative. The rearrangement combines TRBV7-6 with TRBJ2-7; TRBD1 matches 8 bases in the middle. The CDR3 corresponds to CASSFDPGTGGSYEQYF. The DNA sequence is as follows: TGTGCCAGCAGCTTCGACCCTGGGACAGGTGGGTCCTACGAGCAGTACTTC.